The 10 T cell receptor beta chains presented below share a single source sample, sequenced in a study of T cells in localized non-small cell lung cancer. Here immunoSEQ multiplex PCR was the method, and the copy in TCRdb shows in-frame clones only, minus some. The top ten hold around 13% of the sample, which has 29,000 or so clones, around 89% seen once. The sample consisted of peripheral blood, taken before any cancer treatment. The receptors were gathered from a female donor at least 60 years old with stage III squamous cell lung carcinoma.

The chain recombines TRBV19 with TRBJ2-5; D perhaps matches TRBD2 (7 bases). This CDR3 comprises 14 residues. CDR1 and CDR2 from the germline V gene are LNHDA and SQIVND (reference sequence). V dropped 3 bases and J dropped 4 bases, with 12 bases sitting between them. CDR3 nucleotide sequence: TGTGCCAGTAGTATTCTGGGGGGGCGAGAGACCCAGTACTTC. This translates into CASSILGGRETQYF.

The V and J genes are TRBV6-6 and TRBJ2-1, with 7 bases identical to TRBD1. Germline CDR1 is MNHNY and CDR2 is SVGAGI (reference sequence). The V segment lost 2 bases and the J segment 8 bases; nucleotides outside the gene matches: 3. This CDR3 is built from 13 residues. This CDR3 is CASSYRDSHEQFF. The CDR3 coding sequence is TGTGCCAGCAGTTACCGGGACAGCCATGAGCAGTTCTTC.

J is TRBJ1-5 and V is TRBV10-3, with TRBD1 matching over 8 bases. Germline trimming cut 6 bases from V and 4 bases from J; bases unmatched to any gene: 8. Germline V CDR1 and CDR2: ENHRY, SYGVKD. The length of the CDR3 is 15 residues. Here the CDR3 DNA reads TGTGCCATCAGCCAGGGGGCAAGGGAAAATCAGCCCCAGCATTTT. This gives the protein CAISQGARENQPQHF.

This rearrangement joins TRBV5-1 to TRBJ1-3; D gene ambiguous. The CDR3 totals 14 residues. Germline V gives CDR1 SGHRS, CDR2 YFSETQ. V lost 0 bases to trimming and J lost 0 bases, with 4 bases between them. Here the CDR3 reads CASSLGSSGNTIYF. CDR3 bases: TGCGCCAGCAGCTTGGGCAGCTCTGGAAACACCATATATTTT. The whole variable domain, remainder taken from reference TRBV5-1 and TRBJ1-3, is KAGVTQTPRYLIKTRGQQVTLSCSPISGHRSVSWYQQTPGQGLQFLFEYFSETQRNKGNFPGRFSGRQFSNSRSEMNVSTLELGDSALYLCASSLGSSGNTIYFGEGSWLTVV.

CDR3 in DNA: TGTGCCAGTAGTACGAGGGAAGATCAGCCCCAGCATTTT. It codes for CASSTREDQPQHF. This rearrangement joins TRBV19 to TRBJ1-5, with D unresolved. The CDR3 is 13 amino acids. Trimming left V 4 bases short and J 5 bases short, with 9 bases between. CDR1 and CDR2 (germline): LNHDA, SQIVND (reference sequence).

The chain carries TRBV2 and TRBJ2-7; D might be TRBD1 (6 bases). The germline CDR1 and CDR2 sequences are SNHLY and FYNNEI. The V end was cut by 10 bases, the J end by 3 bases, with 13 bases between. CDR3 size: 12 residues. The DNA for the CDR3 is TGTGCCACCCGACAGGACCTCTACGAGCAGTACTTC. Amino acid sequence: CATRQDLYEQYF.

V gene TRBV7-2 combines with J gene TRBJ1-1, with TRBD1 identical over 10 bases. The CDR3 has 17 amino acids. With 5 bases clipped from V and 4 bases from J, the junction kept 13 bases outside the gene matches. Germline V gives CDR1 SGHTA, CDR2 FQGNSA. The CDR3 sequence is CASSGDRGRALSTEAFF. CDR3 DNA: TGTGCCAGCAGCGGAGACAGGGGGCGAGCCCTGAGCACTGAAGCTTTCTTT.

The rearrangement joins TRBV7-3 to TRBJ2-7; maybe TRBD1 (5 bases). Germline V gene lookup returns CDR1 SGHTA and CDR2 FQGTGA. The CDR3 loop spans 12 amino acids. Trimming cost V 8 bases and J 5 bases, with 13 bases left between them. The CDR3 loop is CASGAGPDEQYF. CDR3 nucleotides: TGTGCCAGCGGGGCAGGGCCCGACGAGCAGTACTTC. Filled out from reference TRBV7-3 and TRBJ2-7, the complete variable domain reads GAGVSQTPSNKVTEKGKYVELRCDPISGHTALYWYRQSLGQGPEFLIYFQGTGAADDSGLPNDRFFAVRPEGSVSTLKIQRTERGDSAVYLCASGAGPDEQYFGPGTRLTVT.

This clone was picked up a small number of times. The chain uses TRBV14 and TRBJ1-5, with 9 bases identical to TRBD1. Germline assignment: CDR1 SGHDN and CDR2 FVKESK. This CDR3 is 15 amino acids long. After removal of 7 bases from V and 4 bases from J, the junction contained 8 bases not matched to a gene. The CDR3 nucleotides are TGTGCCAGCACCACCAGGGACAGGGCGAATCAGCCCCAGCATTTT. The encoded protein is CASTTRDRANQPQHF.

This sequence joins TRBV6-4 and TRBJ1-5; no clear D gene. The V gene lost 2 bases and the J gene lost 1 base, with 9 bases spanning the gap. From germline, CDR1 is MRHNA and CDR2 SNTAGT. This CDR3 region has 15 residues. The CDR3: CASSDLGWSNQPQHF. As DNA, the CDR3 is TGTGCCAGCAGTGACCTTGGATGGAGCAATCAGCCCCAGCATTTT.